This T cell receptor beta chain derives from a study of vaccination and CD4 T cells after COVID-19. As concerns this clonotype: Its antigen remains unidentified.

At the Johns Hopkins FTIC core, DNA taken from cultured CD4+ T cells was sequenced by way of the Oncomine TCR Beta short-read assay. TCRdb re-called the PCR reads through MiXCR, storing one row per CDR3 protein. The profile covers fewer than 15,000 distinct CDR3 sequences, with around 60% appearing a single time and around 18% taken by the ten largest. Germline CDR1 is DFQATT and CDR2 is SNEGSKA (reference sequence). The CDR3 is 14 amino acids. Treatment indicated: approximately 9-day PBMC culture with coronavirus spike peptide pools or control peptides (ViraFEST assay). Positive PCR tests dated from March to December 2020, predating US Alpha, Beta and Delta variants.

The V gene is TRBV20-1, the J gene TRBJ2-1, with 10 bases aligning to TRBD2. The material sequenced was cultured CD4+ T cells from blood, taken after SARS-CoV-2 vaccination. This clonotype was sampled from a human donor with COVID-19. The CDR3: CRPRGLASGNEQFF. The CDR3 nucleotides are TGCAGACCCCGGGGACTAGCGAGTGGAAATGAGCAGTTCTTC.